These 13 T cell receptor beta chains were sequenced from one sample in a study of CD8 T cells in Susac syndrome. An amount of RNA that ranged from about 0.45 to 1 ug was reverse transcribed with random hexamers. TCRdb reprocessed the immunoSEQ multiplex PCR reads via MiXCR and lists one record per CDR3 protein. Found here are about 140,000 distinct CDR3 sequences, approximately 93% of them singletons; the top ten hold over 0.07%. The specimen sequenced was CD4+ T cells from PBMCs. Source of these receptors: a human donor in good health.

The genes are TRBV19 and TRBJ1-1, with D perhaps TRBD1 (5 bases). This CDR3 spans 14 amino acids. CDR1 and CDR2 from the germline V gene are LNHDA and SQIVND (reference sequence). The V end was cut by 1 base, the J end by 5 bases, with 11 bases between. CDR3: CASSIGGARTEAFF. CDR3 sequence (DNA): TGTGCCAGTAGTATAGGAGGGGCCCGAACTGAAGCTTTCTTT.

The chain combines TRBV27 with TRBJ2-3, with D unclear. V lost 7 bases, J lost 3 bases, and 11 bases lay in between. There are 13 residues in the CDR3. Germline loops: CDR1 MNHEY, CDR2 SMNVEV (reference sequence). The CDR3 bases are TGTGCCAGCAATCCCGCCGGGACAGATACGCAGTATTTT. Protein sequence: CASNPAGTDTQYF.

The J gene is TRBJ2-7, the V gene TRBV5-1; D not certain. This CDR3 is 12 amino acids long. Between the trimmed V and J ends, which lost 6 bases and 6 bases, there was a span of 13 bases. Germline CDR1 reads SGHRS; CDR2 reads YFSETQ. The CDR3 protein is CASKLVLGEQYF. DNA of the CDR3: TGCGCCAGCAAATTAGTTTTGGGCGAGCAGTACTTC.

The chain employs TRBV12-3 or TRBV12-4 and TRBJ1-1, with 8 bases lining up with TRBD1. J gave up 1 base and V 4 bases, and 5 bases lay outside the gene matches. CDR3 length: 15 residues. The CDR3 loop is CASSSQGGPNTEAFF. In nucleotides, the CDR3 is TGTGCCAGCAGTTCACAGGGGGGGCCGAACACTGAAGCTTTCTTT.

The CDR3 DNA reads as TGTGCCATCGGGCAGACAAGCGGGGGCACTGAAGCTTTCTTT. It translates to CAIGQTSGGTEAFF. The chain links TRBV10-3 to TRBJ1-1, with a possible D match to TRBD1 (5 bases). Trimming left V 8 bases short and J 4 bases short, with 17 bases between. Germline CDR1 ENHRY, CDR2 SYGVKD. The CDR3 runs 14 residues.

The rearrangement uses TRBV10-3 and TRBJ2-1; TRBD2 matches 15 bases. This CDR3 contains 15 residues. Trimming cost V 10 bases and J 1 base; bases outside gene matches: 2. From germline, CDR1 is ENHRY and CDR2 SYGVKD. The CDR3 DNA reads TGTGCCACGGGACTAGCGGGAGGATCCTACAATGAGCAGTTCTTC. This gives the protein CATGLAGGSYNEQFF.

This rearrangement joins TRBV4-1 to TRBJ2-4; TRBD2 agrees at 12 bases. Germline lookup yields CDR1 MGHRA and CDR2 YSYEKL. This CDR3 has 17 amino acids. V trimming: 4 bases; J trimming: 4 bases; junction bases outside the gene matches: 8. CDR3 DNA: TGCGCCAGCAGCCCCCATCGACTAGCGGGAGATAAAAACATTCAGTACTTC. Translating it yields CASSPHRLAGDKNIQYF.

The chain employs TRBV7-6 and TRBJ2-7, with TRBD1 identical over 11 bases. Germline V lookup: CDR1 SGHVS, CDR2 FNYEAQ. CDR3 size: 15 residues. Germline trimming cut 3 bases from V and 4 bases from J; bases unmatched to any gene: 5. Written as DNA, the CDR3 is TGTGCCAGCAGCTTCACCGGGACAGGGGGATACGAGCAGTACTTC. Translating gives CASSFTGTGGYEQYF.

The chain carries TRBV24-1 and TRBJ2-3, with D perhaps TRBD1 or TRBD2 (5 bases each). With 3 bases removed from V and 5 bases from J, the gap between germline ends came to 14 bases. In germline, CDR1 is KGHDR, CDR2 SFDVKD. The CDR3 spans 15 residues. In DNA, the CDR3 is TGTGCCACCAGTGATCCCACCCGGGGCGGAGATACGCAGTATTTT. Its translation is CATSDPTRGGDTQYF.

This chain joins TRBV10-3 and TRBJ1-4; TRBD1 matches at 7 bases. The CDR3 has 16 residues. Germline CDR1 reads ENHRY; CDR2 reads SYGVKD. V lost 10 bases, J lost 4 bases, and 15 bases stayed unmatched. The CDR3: CATSSGNRGGNEKLFF. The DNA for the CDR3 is TGTGCCACCTCCTCGGGGAACAGGGGTGGTAATGAAAAACTGTTTTTT.

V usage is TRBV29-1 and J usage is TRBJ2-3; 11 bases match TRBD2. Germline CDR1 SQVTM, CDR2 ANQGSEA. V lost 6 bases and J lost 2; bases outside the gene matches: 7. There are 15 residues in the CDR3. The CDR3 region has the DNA TGCAGCGTCCCGCGACTAGCGGGATCCACAGATACGCAGTATTTT. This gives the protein CSVPRLAGSTDTQYF.

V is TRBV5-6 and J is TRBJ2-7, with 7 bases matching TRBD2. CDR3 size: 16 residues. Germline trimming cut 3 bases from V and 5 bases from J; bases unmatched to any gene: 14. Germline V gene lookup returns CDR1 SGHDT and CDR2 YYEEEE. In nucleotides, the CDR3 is TGTGCCAGCAGCTACATTTGGCGGGAGAATGCAAACGAGCAGTACTTC. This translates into CASSYIWRENANEQYF.

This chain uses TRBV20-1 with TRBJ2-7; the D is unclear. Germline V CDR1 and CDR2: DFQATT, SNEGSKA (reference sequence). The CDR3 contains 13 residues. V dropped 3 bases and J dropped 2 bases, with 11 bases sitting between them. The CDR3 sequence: CSARDGLAYEQYF. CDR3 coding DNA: TGCAGTGCTAGGGATGGGCTAGCCTACGAGCAGTACTTC.